Below are 19 T cell receptor beta chains sequenced from a single sample in a study of OX40 agonist ivuxolimab in advanced cancers. Repertoires were generated with immunoSEQ multiplex PCR, while TCRdb's copy carries only in-frame clones and drops some. The top ten clones hold 5.5% to 6.5% of a sample with 65,000 to 70,000 clones, roughly nine tenths of them seen once. This sample comprised CD4+ or CD8+ T cells sorted from blood, obtained in a trial of the OX40 agonist ivuxolimab. The receptors were gathered from an adult with an advanced solid tumor such as melanoma, head and neck, liver or kidney cancer.

The rearrangement uses TRBV27 and TRBJ1-5, with no clear D. V was clipped by 3 bases and J by 6 bases, with 9 bases between them. Germline CDR1 reads MNHEY; CDR2 reads SMNVEV (reference sequence). This CDR3 has 13 residues. The CDR3 reads CASSFRGGQPQHF. CDR3 coding DNA: TGTGCCAGCAGTTTTCGTGGTGGTCAGCCCCAGCATTTT.

The gene calls are TRBV7-3 and TRBJ2-1; D gene uncertain. CDR1 and CDR2 from the germline V gene are SGHTA and FQGTGA. CDR3 length: 17 amino acids. V gave up 0 bases and J gave up 0 bases, with 12 bases separating them. The CDR3 DNA sequence: TGTGCCAGCAGCTTAACTCCCGTCCTTAGCTCCTACAATGAGCAGTTCTTC. Its translation is CASSLTPVLSSYNEQFF.

This chain uses TRBV11-1 with TRBJ2-7, with D maybe TRBD1 (6 bases). The CDR3 has 11 amino acids. The germline CDR1 and CDR2 sequences are SGHAT and FQDESV (reference sequence). The V gene lost 8 bases and the J gene lost 5 bases, with 10 bases spanning the gap. The CDR3 DNA reads TGTGCCAGCCAGGGGTGGGACGAGCAGTACTTC. It specifies CASQGWDEQYF. Drawing the rest from reference TRBV11-1 and TRBJ2-7, the complete variable domain is EAEVAQSPRYKITEKSQAVAFWCDPISGHATLYWYRQILGQGPELLVQFQDESVVDDSQLPKDRFSAERLKGVDSTLKIQPAELGDSAMYLCASQGWDEQYFGPGTRLTVT.

CDR3 sequence (DNA): TGTGCCAGCAGTTTAGGGCAGACCTACAATGAGCAGTTCTTC. Translated, it gives CASSLGQTYNEQFF. J is TRBJ2-1 and V is TRBV27; D remains unclear. The germline V gene has CDR1 MNHEY and CDR2 SMNVEV (reference sequence). V was clipped by 2 bases and J by 2 bases, with 7 bases between them. CDR3 size: 14 residues.

This chain joins TRBV10-3 and TRBJ2-5; D may be TRBD2 (6 bases). The CDR3 loop spans 16 amino acids. The ends were cut back, 4 bases at V and 2 bases at J, with 17 bases in the middle. The germline V gene has CDR1 ENHRY and CDR2 SYGVKD. CDR3 sequence reads: CAISALFSGDQETQYF. The DNA for the CDR3 is TGTGCCATCAGTGCGCTATTTTCGGGAGATCAAGAGACCCAGTACTTC.

Notes on this clone: This same CDR3 is encoded by further DNA sequences in the sample. V usage is TRBV19 and J usage is TRBJ1-1; D is undetermined. V was trimmed by 1 base and J by 0 bases, leaving 6 bases between them. CDR1 is LNHDA, CDR2 SQIVND, per germline (reference sequence). This CDR3 comprises 14 residues. DNA of the CDR3: TGTGCCAGTAGTATAGCCGCGGTGAACACTGAAGCTTTCTTT. Encoded protein: CASSIAAVNTEAFF.

Only one count was recorded for this clone. The chain recombines TRBV16 with TRBJ2-5, with D possibly matching TRBD1 (5 bases). Trimming took 3 bases from V and 5 from J, leaving 16 bases between them. The CDR3 spans 15 residues. Germline CDR1 KGHSY, CDR2 FQNENV. Here the CDR3 reads CASSQDAGLGETQYF. DNA of the CDR3: TGTGCCAGCAGCCAGGATGCAGGGCTGGGGGAGACCCAGTACTTC.

The rearrangement links TRBV7-9 to TRBJ2-1, with D maybe TRBD1 (7 bases). This CDR3 is 15 amino acids long. In germline, CDR1 is SEHNR, CDR2 FQNEAQ (reference sequence). Between the trimmed V and J ends, which lost 0 bases and 7 bases, there was a span of 13 bases. Written as DNA, the CDR3 is TGTGCCAGCAGCTTAGCTCCAGGGGGGCTAAATGAGCAGTTCTTC. Encoded protein: CASSLAPGGLNEQFF.

Remarks on this clone: Compared with germline, one end of the junction differs, possibly owing to a read error. CDR3 bases: TGTGCCAGCAGTTACTCGACAGAGGGGGATACGCAGTATTTT. Translation gives CASSYSTEGDTQYF. V is TRBV6-4 and J is TRBJ2-3; D possibly matches TRBD1 or TRBD2 (5 bases each). The germline CDR1 and CDR2 sequences are MRHNA and SNTAGT. The CDR3 length is 14 residues.

The chain joins TRBV29-1 to TRBJ1-2, with D possibly matching TRBD1 (5 bases). This CDR3 region has 15 residues. The germline CDR1 and CDR2 sequences are SQVTM and ANQGSEA. Deletions cut 8 bases from V and 1 base from J, with 20 bases between. CDR3 loop: CSLTSDTNNNYGYTF. The DNA of the CDR3 is TGCAGCCTCACCTCGGACACAAATAATAACTATGGCTACACCTTC.

This sequence joins TRBV28 and TRBJ2-1; TRBD2 matches 13 bases. CDR1 and CDR2 from the germline V gene are MDHEN and SYDVKM. Losses at the gene ends were 6 bases for V and 3 bases for J; bases not matched to a gene: 5. The CDR3 is 16 amino acids. CDR3 bases: TGTGCCAGCAGCTTACGGACTAGCGGGAGCTACAATGAGCAGTTCTTC. Translated, it gives CASSLRTSGSYNEQFF.

V gene TRBV9 combines with J gene TRBJ2-1, with 10 bases that match TRBD1. Germline-derived CDR1 and CDR2 are SGDLS and YYNGEE. J lost 0 bases, V lost 4 bases, and 7 bases had no gene match. This CDR3 is 17 amino acids long. DNA of the CDR3: TGTGCCAGCAGCCGAGGGACAGGGGTTAGCTCCTACAATGAGCAGTTCTTC. Translation: CASSRGTGVSSYNEQFF.

V is TRBV2 and J is TRBJ2-2, with D uncertain. The V gene's germline CDR1 is SNHLY and CDR2 FYNNEI. The CDR3 has 14 residues. V was pared by 1 base and J by 1 base, with 4 bases between. CDR3 residues: CASSEVKNTGELFF. Written as DNA, the CDR3 is TGTGCCAGCAGTGAAGTAAAGAACACCGGGGAGCTGTTTTTT.

The chain carries TRBV28 and TRBJ2-1; D is unclear. The V and J ends lost 5 bases and 2 bases respectively, with 1 base between them. This CDR3 region has 11 residues. The germline V gene has CDR1 MDHEN and CDR2 SYDVKM. The CDR3 spells CASSTYNEQFF. The CDR3 DNA follows: TGTGCCAGCAGTACCTACAATGAGCAGTTCTTC.

About this clone itself: A read error may account for a junction end that differs from germline. This chain connects TRBV19 to TRBJ2-1, with 10 bases lining up with TRBD1. This CDR3 has 11 amino acids. Germline assignment: CDR1 LNHDA and CDR2 SQIVND (reference sequence). The CDR3 is CASSVGTGEVF. CDR3 DNA sequence: TGTGCCAGTAGTGTAGGGACAGGGGAGGTCTTC. Full variable domain (remainder filled in from reference TRBV19 and TRBJ2-1): DGGITQSPKYLFRKEGQNVTLSCEQNLNHDAMYWYRQDPGQGLRLIYYSQIVNDFQKGDIAEGYSVSREKKESFPLTVTSAQKNPTAFYLCASSVGTGEVFGPGTRLTVL.

The chain carries TRBV5-1 and TRBJ1-1, with a possible D match to TRBD1 (5 bases). Germline lookup yields CDR1 SGHRS and CDR2 YFSETQ. Trimming removed 1 base at V and 2 bases at J, with 9 bases between. The CDR3 has 14 residues. The CDR3 DNA reads TGCGCCAGCAGCTTGTGGGGGGGAAACACTGAAGCTTTCTTT. Translation: CASSLWGGNTEAFF.

V gene TRBV29-1 combines with J gene TRBJ2-7; 7 bases align to TRBD2. The J segment lost 0 bases and the V segment lost 6 bases, leaving 8 bases of the junction unmatched. This CDR3 comprises 14 residues. Germline assignment: CDR1 SQVTM and CDR2 ANQGSEA. The CDR3 here is CSVGSGLSSYEQYF. DNA for the CDR3: TGCAGCGTCGGTAGCGGGCTGAGCTCCTACGAGCAGTACTTC.

The rearrangement links TRBV6-5 to TRBJ2-2; D unclear. Trimming took off 2 bases at V and 7 bases at J, with 8 bases between the two ends. The CDR3 spans 13 residues. Looked up from germline, CDR1 is MNHEY and CDR2 is SVGAGI. The CDR3 loop is CASSYKPHGELFF. In DNA, the CDR3 is TGTGCCAGCAGTTACAAGCCACACGGGGAGCTGTTTTTT.

V and J are TRBV7-9 and TRBJ2-7; D unclear. Trimming removed 1 base from V and 2 bases from J, with 12 bases in between. The CDR3 has 15 amino acids. Germline assignment: CDR1 SEHNR and CDR2 FQNEAQ (reference sequence). DNA of the CDR3: TGTGCCAGCAGCTTAGGCCACCAAATCACCTACGAGCAGTACTTC. Translation gives CASSLGHQITYEQYF.